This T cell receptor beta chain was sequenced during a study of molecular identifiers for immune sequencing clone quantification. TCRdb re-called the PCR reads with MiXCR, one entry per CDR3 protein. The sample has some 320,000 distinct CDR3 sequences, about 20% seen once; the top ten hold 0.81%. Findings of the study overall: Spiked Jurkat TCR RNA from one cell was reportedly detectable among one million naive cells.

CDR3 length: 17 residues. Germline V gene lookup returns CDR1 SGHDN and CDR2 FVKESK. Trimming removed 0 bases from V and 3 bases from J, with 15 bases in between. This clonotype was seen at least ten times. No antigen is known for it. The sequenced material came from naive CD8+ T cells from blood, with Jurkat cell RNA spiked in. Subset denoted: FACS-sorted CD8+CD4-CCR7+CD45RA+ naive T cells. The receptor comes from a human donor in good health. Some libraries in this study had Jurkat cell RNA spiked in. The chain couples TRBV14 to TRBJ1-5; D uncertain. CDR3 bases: TGTGCCAGCAGCCAAGATTCGGATCATCTTAACAATCAGCCCCAGCATTTT. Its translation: CASSQDSDHLNNQPQHF. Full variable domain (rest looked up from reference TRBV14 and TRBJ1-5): EAGVTQFPSHSVIEKGQTVTLRCDPISGHDNLYWYRRVMGKEIKFLLHFVKESKQDESGMPNNRFLAERTGGTYSTLKVQPAELEDSGVYFCASSQDSDHLNNQPQHFGDGTRLSIL.